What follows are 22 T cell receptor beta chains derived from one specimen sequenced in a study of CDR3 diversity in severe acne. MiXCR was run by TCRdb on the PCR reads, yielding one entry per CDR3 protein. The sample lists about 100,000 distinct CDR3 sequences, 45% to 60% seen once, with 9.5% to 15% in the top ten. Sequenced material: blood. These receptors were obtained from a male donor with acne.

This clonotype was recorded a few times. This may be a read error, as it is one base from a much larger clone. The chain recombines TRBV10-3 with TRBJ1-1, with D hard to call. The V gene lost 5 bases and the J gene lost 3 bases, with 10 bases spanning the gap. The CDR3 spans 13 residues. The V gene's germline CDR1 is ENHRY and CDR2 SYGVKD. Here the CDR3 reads CAISRKVDTEAFF. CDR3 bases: TGTGCCATCAGTCGAAAAGTGGACACTGAAGCTTTCTTT.

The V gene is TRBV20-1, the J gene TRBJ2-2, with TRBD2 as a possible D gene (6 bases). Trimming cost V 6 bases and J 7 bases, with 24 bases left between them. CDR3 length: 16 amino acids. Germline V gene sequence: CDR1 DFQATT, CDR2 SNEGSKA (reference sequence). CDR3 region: CSASGLSETSGGELFF. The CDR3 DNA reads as TGCAGTGCAAGCGGACTCTCCGAGACTAGTGGCGGGGAGCTGTTTTTT.

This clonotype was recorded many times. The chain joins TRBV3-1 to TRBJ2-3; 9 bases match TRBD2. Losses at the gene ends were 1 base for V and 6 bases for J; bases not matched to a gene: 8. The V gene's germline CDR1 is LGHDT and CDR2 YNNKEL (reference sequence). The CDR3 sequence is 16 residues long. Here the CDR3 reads CASSQVGLAGDDTQYF. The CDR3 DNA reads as TGTGCCAGCAGCCAAGTGGGGTTAGCGGGAGATGATACGCAGTATTTT.

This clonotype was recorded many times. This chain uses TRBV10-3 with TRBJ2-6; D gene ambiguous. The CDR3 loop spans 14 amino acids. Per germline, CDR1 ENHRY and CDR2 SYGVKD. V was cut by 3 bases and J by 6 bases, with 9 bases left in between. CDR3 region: CAISDQDLANVLTF. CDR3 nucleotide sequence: TGTGCCATCAGTGATCAGGATTTGGCCAACGTCCTGACTTTC.

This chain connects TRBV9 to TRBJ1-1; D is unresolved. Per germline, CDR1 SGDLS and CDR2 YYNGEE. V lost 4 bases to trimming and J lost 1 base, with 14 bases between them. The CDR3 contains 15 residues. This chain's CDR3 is CASSRRSGWNTEAFF. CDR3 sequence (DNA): TGTGCCAGCAGCCGACGGTCGGGGTGGAACACTGAAGCTTTCTTT.

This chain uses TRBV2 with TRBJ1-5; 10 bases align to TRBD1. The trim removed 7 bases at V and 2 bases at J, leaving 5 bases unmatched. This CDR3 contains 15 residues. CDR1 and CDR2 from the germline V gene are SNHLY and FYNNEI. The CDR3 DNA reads TGTGCCAGCAACCGTGACAGGGGGCGCAATCAGCCCCAGCATTTT. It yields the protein CASNRDRGRNQPQHF.

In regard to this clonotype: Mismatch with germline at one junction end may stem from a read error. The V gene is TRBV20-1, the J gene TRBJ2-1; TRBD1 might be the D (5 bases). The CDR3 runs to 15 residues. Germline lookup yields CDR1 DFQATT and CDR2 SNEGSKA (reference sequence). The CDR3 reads CGARPKGLLNDEQFF. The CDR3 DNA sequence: TGCGGTGCTAGGCCGAAGGGGCTCCTCAACGATGAGCAGTTCTTC.

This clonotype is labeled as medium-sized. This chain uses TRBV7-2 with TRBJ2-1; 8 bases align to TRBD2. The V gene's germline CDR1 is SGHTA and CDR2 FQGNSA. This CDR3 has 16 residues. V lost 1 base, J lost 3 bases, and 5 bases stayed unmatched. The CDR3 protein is CASSLEALAVYNEQFF. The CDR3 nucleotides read TGTGCCAGCAGCTTAGAGGCACTAGCGGTCTACAATGAGCAGTTCTTC. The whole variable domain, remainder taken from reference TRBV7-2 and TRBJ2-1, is GAGVSQSPSNKVTEKGKDVELRCDPISGHTALYWYRQSLGQGLEFLIYFQGNSAPDKSGLPSDRFSAERTGGSVSTLTIQRTQQEDSAVYLCASSLEALAVYNEQFFGPGTRLTVL.

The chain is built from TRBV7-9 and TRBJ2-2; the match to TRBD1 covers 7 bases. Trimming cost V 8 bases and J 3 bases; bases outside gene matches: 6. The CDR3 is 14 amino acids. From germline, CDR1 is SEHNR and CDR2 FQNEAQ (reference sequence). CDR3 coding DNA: TGTGCCAGCTTTGTTAGGGGGCACACCGGGGAGCTGTTTTTT. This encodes CASFVRGHTGELFF.

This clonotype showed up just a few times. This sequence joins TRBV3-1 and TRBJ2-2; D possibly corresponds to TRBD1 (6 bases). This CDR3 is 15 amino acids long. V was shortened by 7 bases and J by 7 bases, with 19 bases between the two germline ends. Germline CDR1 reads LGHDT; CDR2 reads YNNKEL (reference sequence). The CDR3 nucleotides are TGTGCCAGCACCAAAGCACAGGGATTGGGCGGGGAGCTGTTTTTT. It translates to CASTKAQGLGGELFF.

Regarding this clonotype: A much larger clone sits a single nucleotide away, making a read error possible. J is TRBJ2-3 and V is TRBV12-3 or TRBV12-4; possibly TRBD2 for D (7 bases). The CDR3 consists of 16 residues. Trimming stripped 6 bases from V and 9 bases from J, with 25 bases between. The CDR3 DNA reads TGTGCCAGCAGCTCAATACTCTCTAGCGGAAGGGGGACGCAGTATTTT. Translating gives CASSSILSSGRGTQYF.

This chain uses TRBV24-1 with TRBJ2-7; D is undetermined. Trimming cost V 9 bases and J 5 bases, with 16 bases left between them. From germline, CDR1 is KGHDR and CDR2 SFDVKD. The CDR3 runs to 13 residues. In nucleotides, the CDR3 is TGTGCCACCGAACCAAATGGACGGAACGAGCAGTACTTC. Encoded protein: CATEPNGRNEQYF.

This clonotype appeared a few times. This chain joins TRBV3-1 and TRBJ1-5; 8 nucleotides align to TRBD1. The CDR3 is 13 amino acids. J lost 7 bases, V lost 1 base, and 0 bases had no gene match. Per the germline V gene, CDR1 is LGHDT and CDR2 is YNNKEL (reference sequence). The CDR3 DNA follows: TGTGCCAGCAGCCAAGGACAGGGGCAGCCCCAGCATTTT. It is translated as CASSQGQGQPQHF.

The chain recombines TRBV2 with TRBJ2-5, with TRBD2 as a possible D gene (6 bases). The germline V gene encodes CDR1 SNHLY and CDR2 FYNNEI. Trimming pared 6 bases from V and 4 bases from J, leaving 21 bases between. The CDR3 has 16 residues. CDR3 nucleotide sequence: TGTGCCAGCAGACCTCCCCGAGAATGGCGGGGAGAGACCCAGTACTTC. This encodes CASRPPREWRGETQYF.

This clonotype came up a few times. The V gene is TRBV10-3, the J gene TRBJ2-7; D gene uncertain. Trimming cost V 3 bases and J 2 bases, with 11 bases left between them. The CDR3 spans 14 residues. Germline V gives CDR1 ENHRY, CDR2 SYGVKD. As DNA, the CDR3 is TGTGCCATCAGTGAAGCCGGGTGGACCTACGAGCAGTACTTC. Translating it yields CAISEAGWTYEQYF.

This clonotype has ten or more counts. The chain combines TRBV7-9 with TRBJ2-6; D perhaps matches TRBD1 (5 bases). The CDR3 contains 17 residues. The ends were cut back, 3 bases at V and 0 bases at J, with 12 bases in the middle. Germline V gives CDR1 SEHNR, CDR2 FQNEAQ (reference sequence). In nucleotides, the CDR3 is TGTGCCAGCAGCTTGACAGAATCCTCCTCTGGGGCCAACGTCCTGACTTTC. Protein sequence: CASSLTESSSGANVLTF. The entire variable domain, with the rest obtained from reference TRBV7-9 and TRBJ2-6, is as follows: DTGVSQNPRHKITKRGQNVTFRCDPISEHNRLYWYRQTLGQGPEFLTYFQNEAQLEKSRLLSDRFSAERPKGSFSTLEIQRTEQGDSAMYLCASSLTESSSGANVLTFGAGSRLTVL.

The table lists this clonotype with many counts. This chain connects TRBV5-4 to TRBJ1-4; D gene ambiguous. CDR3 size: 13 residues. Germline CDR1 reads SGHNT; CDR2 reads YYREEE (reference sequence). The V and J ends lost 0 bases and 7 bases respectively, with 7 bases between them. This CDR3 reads CASSLEFGEKLFF. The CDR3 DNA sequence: TGTGCCAGCAGCTTGGAGTTCGGTGAAAAACTGTTTTTT. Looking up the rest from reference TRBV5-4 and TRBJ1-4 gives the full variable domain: ETGVTQSPTHLIKTRGQQVTLRCSSQSGHNTVSWYQQALGQGPQFIFQYYREEENGRGNFPPRFSGLQFPNYSSELNVNALELDDSALYLCASSLEFGEKLFFGSGTQLSVL.

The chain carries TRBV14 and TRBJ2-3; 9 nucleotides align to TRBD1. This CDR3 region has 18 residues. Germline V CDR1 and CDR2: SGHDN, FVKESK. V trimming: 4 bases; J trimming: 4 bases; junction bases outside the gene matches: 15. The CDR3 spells CASSLRSTGTGRADTQYF. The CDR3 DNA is TGTGCCAGCAGCCTTAGATCCACCGGGACAGGGAGGGCAGATACGCAGTATTTT.

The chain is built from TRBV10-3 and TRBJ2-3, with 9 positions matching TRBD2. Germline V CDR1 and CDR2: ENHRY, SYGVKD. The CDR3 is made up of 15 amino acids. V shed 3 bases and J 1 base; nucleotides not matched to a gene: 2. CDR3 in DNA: TGTGCCATCAGTGAAAAGCGGGAGGGCACAGATACGCAGTATTTT. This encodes CAISEKREGTDTQYF.

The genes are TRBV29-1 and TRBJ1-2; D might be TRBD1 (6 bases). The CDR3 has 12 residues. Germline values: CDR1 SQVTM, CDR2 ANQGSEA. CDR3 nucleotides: TGCAGTTTGGGGGCAGCCGATTATGGCTACACCTTC. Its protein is CSLGAADYGYTF.

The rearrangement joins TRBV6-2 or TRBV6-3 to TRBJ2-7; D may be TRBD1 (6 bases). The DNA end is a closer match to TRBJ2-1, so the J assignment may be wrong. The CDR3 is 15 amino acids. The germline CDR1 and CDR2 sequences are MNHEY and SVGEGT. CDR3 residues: CASSYSETGSYEQFF. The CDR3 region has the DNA TGTGCCAGCAGTTACTCGGAGACAGGTTCTTACGAGCAGTTCTTC.

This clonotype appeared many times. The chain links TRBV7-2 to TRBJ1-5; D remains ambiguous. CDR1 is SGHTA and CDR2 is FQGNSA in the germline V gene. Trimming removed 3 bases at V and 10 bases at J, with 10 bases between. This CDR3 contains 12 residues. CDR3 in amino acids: CASSFDAEPQHF. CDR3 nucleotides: TGTGCCAGCAGCTTTGATGCCGAACCCCAGCATTTT.